A single sample is the source of the 21 T cell receptor beta chains below, sequenced in a study of blood T cell repertoires in COVID-19. Libraries were prepared by immunoSEQ multiplex PCR; TCRdb keeps only in-frame clonotypes and omits some of them. There are 140,000 or so clones in the sample; around 83% occur only once, and around 3.1% lies in the top ten. The sample was peripheral blood. Source of these receptors: a woman at least 80 years old with acute or convalescent COVID-19.

The rearrangement joins TRBV2 to TRBJ1-2; no reliable D call. Trimming left V 2 bases short and J 3 bases short, with 13 bases between. This CDR3 comprises 15 residues. Germline V CDR1 and CDR2: SNHLY, FYNNEI. In DNA form, the CDR3 reads TGTGCCAGCAGTGAATCGGGGTCACGCTACTATGGCTACACCTTC. Its translation is CASSESGSRYYGYTF.

The chain recombines TRBV7-9 with TRBJ2-7, with TRBD1 matching over 9 bases. The V and J ends lost 5 bases and 10 bases, in that order; junction bases with no gene match: 12. The CDR3 contains 14 residues. In germline, CDR1 is SEHNR, CDR2 FQNEAQ (reference sequence). CDR3 nucleotides: TGTGCCAGCAGCCAAGGACAGGGGTCCCCCGTCCAGTACTTC. The encoded protein is CASSQGQGSPVQYF. The whole variable domain, remainder taken from reference TRBV7-9 and TRBJ2-7, is DTGVSQNPRHKITKRGQNVTFRCDPISEHNRLYWYRQTLGQGPEFLTYFQNEAQLEKSRLLSDRFSAERPKGSFSTLEIQRTEQGDSAMYLCASSQGQGSPVQYFGPGTRLTVT.

This rearrangement joins TRBV6-2 or TRBV6-3 to TRBJ2-7; 9 positions agree with TRBD1. The J segment lost 9 bases and the V segment lost 4 bases, leaving 13 bases of the junction unmatched. The length of the CDR3 is 15 residues. Germline CDR1 and CDR2: MNHEY and SVGEGT. CDR3 nucleotide sequence: TGTGCCAGCAGTTCTTGGACAGGGGACCCTATGCGGCAGTACTTC. This encodes CASSSWTGDPMRQYF.

The gene calls are TRBV12-3 or TRBV12-4 and TRBJ2-1, with D possibly TRBD1 on 6 matching bases. The CDR3 is 13 amino acids. V lost 6 bases and J lost 4, with 10 bases in between. CDR3 sequence reads: CASSPGQYNEQFF. CDR3 in DNA: TGTGCCAGCAGCCCCGGACAGTACAATGAGCAGTTCTTC.

The chain employs TRBV4-3 and TRBJ1-6; 7 positions match TRBD1. V lost 3 bases to trimming and J lost 9 bases; unmatched junction nucleotides: 8. CDR3 length equals 15 residues. Germline CDR1 reads LGHNA; CDR2 reads YSLEER. The CDR3 coding sequence is TGCGCCAGCAGCCAGGGCAGGGGGGTGATTTCACCCCTCCACTTT. This sequence encodes CASSQGRGVISPLHF.

The chain joins TRBV5-6 to TRBJ2-7, with D tentatively TRBD2 (6 bases). V shed 1 base and J shed 2 bases, with 13 bases lying between them. The CDR3 sequence is 15 residues long. Germline lookup yields CDR1 SGHDT and CDR2 YYEEEE. CDR3 loop: CASSLRDLGAYEQYF. The CDR3 DNA follows: TGTGCCAGCAGCTTGCGGGACTTAGGGGCCTACGAGCAGTACTTC.

In its sample, this clone was seen once. The rearrangement joins TRBV7-2 to TRBJ1-1; weak D call: TRBD1 (6 bases). The germline V gene encodes CDR1 SGHTA and CDR2 FQGNSA. CDR3 length: 15 residues. V was pared by 5 bases and J by 3 bases, with 16 bases between. CDR3 amino acids: CASSTNPGADTEAFF. The CDR3 bases are TGTGCCAGCAGCACCAATCCAGGGGCGGACACTGAAGCTTTCTTT.

The genes are TRBV2 and TRBJ1-5, with 7 bases matching TRBD1. The CDR3 totals 14 residues. Trimming took 3 bases from V and 5 from J; bases not matched to a gene: 4. CDR1 is SNHLY, CDR2 FYNNEI, per germline. The CDR3 reads CASSEGQNYQPQHF. CDR3 in DNA: TGTGCCAGCAGTGAGGGACAGAACTATCAGCCCCAGCATTTT.

The chain carries TRBV7-8 and TRBJ1-2; 8 bases are shared with TRBD1. Germline-derived CDR1 and CDR2 are SGHVS and FQNEAQ. The CDR3 runs 20 residues. V lost 5 bases, J lost 3 bases, and 23 bases stayed unmatched. This CDR3 reads CASSPSSRQGITPYDYGYTF. The CDR3 coding sequence is TGTGCCAGCAGCCCCTCGTCACGACAGGGGATCACCCCTTATGACTATGGCTACACCTTC.

V usage is TRBV5-1 and J usage is TRBJ2-3, with D unclear. Germline lookup yields CDR1 SGHRS and CDR2 YFSETQ. V was pared by 5 bases and J by 2 bases, with 18 bases between. The CDR3 has 16 residues. As DNA, the CDR3 is TGCGCCAGCAGGGGTGATAGCAACCCTATCACAGATACGCAGTATTTT. This codes for CASRGDSNPITDTQYF.

The genes are TRBV5-5 and TRBJ2-2, with 10 bases identical to TRBD2. Germline loops: CDR1 SGHKS, CDR2 YYEKEE (reference sequence). V dropped 2 bases and J dropped 0; count of bases not matched to a gene: 1. The CDR3 is made up of 16 amino acids. This CDR3 reads CASSLLAGSNTGELFF. The CDR3 DNA reads as TGTGCCAGCAGCTTACTAGCGGGGTCGAACACCGGGGAGCTGTTTTTT.

V is TRBV18 and J is TRBJ1-1, with 7 bases lining up with TRBD1. CDR3 length: 13 residues. J was trimmed by 5 bases and V by 5 bases; bases with no gene match: 5. Germline V gives CDR1 KGHSH, CDR2 LQKENI. The CDR3 region is CASSSGQETEAFF. CDR3 in DNA: TGTGCCAGCTCATCCGGACAGGAAACTGAAGCTTTCTTT.

In this sample, this clone turned up once. This chain uses TRBV11-2 with TRBJ1-4; possible D gene TRBD1, 5 bases. Germline V lookup: CDR1 SGHAT, CDR2 FQNNGV. V dropped 1 base and J dropped 7 bases, with 10 bases sitting between them. CDR3 length: 14 residues. The CDR3 sequence: CASSLGRVAEKLFF. The DNA for the CDR3 is TGTGCCAGCAGCTTAGGCAGGGTAGCTGAAAAACTGTTTTTT.

This clone was seen only once. The chain recombines TRBV5-4 with TRBJ2-2; tentative D call: TRBD1 (6 bases). Germline CDR1 and CDR2: SGHNT and YYREEE (reference sequence). The germline V and J ends were trimmed by 1 base and 1 base, with 8 bases remaining between them. The CDR3 loop spans 15 amino acids. The CDR3 nucleotides are TGTGCCAGCAGCTTGCCAGGGGTGAACACCGGGGAGCTGTTTTTT. It codes for CASSLPGVNTGELFF.

This CDR3 reads CASSVSGNTIYF. DNA of the CDR3: TGTGCCAGCAGCGTATCAGGAAACACCATATATTTT. This chain joins TRBV9 and TRBJ1-3; no clear D gene. CDR3 length: 12 residues. V lost 1 base, J lost 4 bases, and 3 bases lay in between. The germline gives CDR1 SGDLS, CDR2 YYNGEE. The whole variable domain, remainder taken from reference TRBV9 and TRBJ1-3, is DSGVTQTPKHLITATGQRVTLRCSPRSGDLSVYWYQQSLDQGLQFLIQYYNGEERAKGNILERFSAQQFPDLHSELNLSSLELGDSALYFCASSVSGNTIYFGEGSWLTVV.

The V gene is TRBV10-3, the J gene TRBJ1-1, with D possibly TRBD1 on 5 matching bases. The V end lost 0 bases, the J end lost 5 bases, and 10 bases lay between the germline ends. This CDR3 spans 14 amino acids. CDR1 and CDR2 (germline): ENHRY, SYGVKD. CDR3 DNA: TGTGCCATCAGTGAGTCGGGGGGGTGGACTGAAGCTTTCTTT. Translation gives CAISESGGWTEAFF.

This chain connects TRBV4-3 to TRBJ2-1, with 10 bases aligning to TRBD2. The CDR3 contains 15 residues. Germline V gene data show CDR1 as LGHNA and CDR2 as YSLEER. Trimming took 3 bases from V and 7 from J; bases not matched to a gene: 6. The CDR3 DNA follows: TGCGCCAGCAGCCACAGCGGGGGGGCCATAAATGAGCAGTTCTTC. Amino acids: CASSHSGGAINEQFF.

The chain combines TRBV4-2 with TRBJ1-1, with 8 nucleotides matching TRBD1. The CDR3 loop spans 14 amino acids. V lost 5 bases, J lost 2 bases, and 4 bases stayed unmatched. CDR1 is LGHNA, CDR2 YNFKEQ, per germline. DNA of the CDR3: TGTGCCAGCAGCACGGGACAGGAAAACACTGAAGCTTTCTTT. Amino acids: CASSTGQENTEAFF.

This chain links TRBV3-1 (or the pseudogene TRBV3-2) with TRBJ1-2, with 11 bases lining up with TRBD1. The J segment lost 7 bases and the V segment lost 4 bases, leaving 5 bases of the junction unmatched. The CDR3 runs 14 residues. Germline CDR1 is LGHDT and CDR2 is YNNKEL (reference sequence). CDR3 residues: CASSRVGTGGGYTF. The CDR3 DNA follows: TGTGCCAGCAGCCGGGTGGGGACAGGGGGTGGCTACACCTTC.

The J gene is TRBJ1-4, the V gene TRBV7-9; perhaps TRBD1 as D (5 bases). The V end lost 5 bases, the J end lost 8 bases, and 9 bases lay between the germline ends. The germline CDR1 and CDR2 sequences are SEHNR and FQNEAQ (reference sequence). The CDR3 has 12 amino acids. CDR3: CASSDAGEKLFF. The CDR3 DNA follows: TGTGCCAGCAGCGATGCAGGGGAAAAACTGTTTTTT.

The chain links TRBV9 to TRBJ1-2; no clear D gene. The V gene's germline CDR1 is SGDLS and CDR2 YYNGEE. The CDR3 totals 11 residues. The ends were cut back, 4 bases at V and 7 bases at J, with 8 bases in the middle. The DNA of the CDR3 is TGTGCCAGCAGCCTCGGAGGTGGCTACACCTTC. It translates to CASSLGGGYTF.